A single sample gave rise to the 23 T cell receptor beta chains below, sequenced in a study of beta chain features in type 1 diabetes. All of the isolated RNA was reverse transcribed, so expressed TCRB transcripts were sequenced. The table came from immunoSEQ multiplex PCR; TCRdb's copy has only in-frame clones and leaves some out. Among fewer than 900,000 clones, around a sixth were seen once, and the ten largest hold 0.02% to 0.025%. The sequenced sample consisted of naive CD4+ T cells from blood. All receptors derive from a woman younger than 30 in good health.

The sample holds a few counts of this clone. The chain recombines TRBV18 with TRBJ1-5; 8 bases are a match to TRBD1. Trimming at V came to 5 bases and at J to 2 bases, leaving 23 bases not matched to a gene. The CDR3 loop spans 21 amino acids. Germline V gene sequence: CDR1 KGHSH, CDR2 LQKENI. This CDR3 reads CASSSRPGTGTHLQGNQPQHF. Here the CDR3 DNA reads TGTGCCAGCTCAAGTCGCCCGGGGACAGGTACACACCTACAAGGCAATCAGCCCCAGCATTTT.

This clone was found a few times. The V and J genes are TRBV11-2 and TRBJ2-5, with D possibly TRBD1 on 6 matching bases. Trimming took off 1 base at V and 1 base at J, with 7 bases between the two ends. The CDR3 contains 14 residues. In germline, CDR1 is SGHAT, CDR2 FQNNGV. The CDR3 sequence is CASSLGRGQETQYF. CDR3 sequence (DNA): TGTGCCAGCAGCTTAGGCAGGGGCCAAGAGACCCAGTACTTC.

V is TRBV18 and J is TRBJ1-5; tentatively, D is TRBD1 (5 bases). This CDR3 spans 14 amino acids. Trimming left V 6 bases short and J 6 bases short, with 15 bases between. CDR1 is KGHSH and CDR2 is LQKENI in the germline V gene. The CDR3 is CASSLGIGGQPQHF. The CDR3 nucleotides are TGTGCCAGCTCTCTTGGAATCGGGGGTCAGCCCCAGCATTTT.

This clone was picked up a small number of times. This sequence joins TRBV5-1 and TRBJ2-1; a weak D match, TRBD1 (6 bases). Germline V gives CDR1 SGHRS, CDR2 YFSETQ. CDR3 size: 14 residues. V was pared by 5 bases and J by 5 bases, with 14 bases between. Written as DNA, the CDR3 is TGCGCCAGCAGAGGACAGATAATAGACAATGAGCAGTTCTTC. This sequence encodes CASRGQIIDNEQFF. The full variable domain, completed using reference TRBV5-1 and TRBJ2-1, is KAGVTQTPRYLIKTRGQQVTLSCSPISGHRSVSWYQQTPGQGLQFLFEYFSETQRNKGNFPGRFSGRQFSNSRSEMNVSTLELGDSALYLCASRGQIIDNEQFFGPGTRLTVL.

This clone came up a few times. The chain employs TRBV5-1 and TRBJ2-1; D uncertain. Germline-derived CDR1 and CDR2 are SGHRS and YFSETQ. Trimming removed 0 bases at V and 2 bases at J, with 12 bases between. The CDR3 runs to 16 residues. CDR3 DNA sequence: TGCGCCAGCAGCTTGGATGCGGCGGCGGCCTACAATGAGCAGTTCTTC. Translating it yields CASSLDAAAAYNEQFF. The complete variable domain, with remaining parts taken from reference TRBV5-1 and TRBJ2-1, reads KAGVTQTPRYLIKTRGQQVTLSCSPISGHRSVSWYQQTPGQGLQFLFEYFSETQRNKGNFPGRFSGRQFSNSRSEMNVSTLELGDSALYLCASSLDAAAAYNEQFFGPGTRLTVL.

The J gene is TRBJ2-7, the V gene TRBV28, with D perhaps being TRBD1 or TRBD2 (6 bases each). The CDR3 is 14 residues long. In germline, CDR1 is MDHEN, CDR2 SYDVKM. V was trimmed by 8 bases and J by 3 bases, leaving 17 bases between them. CDR3 loop: CASGGPGAYYEQYF. CDR3 coding DNA: TGTGCCAGCGGAGGGCCAGGGGCCTACTACGAGCAGTACTTC. The full variable domain, completed using reference TRBV28 and TRBJ2-7, is DVKVTQSSRYLVKRTGEKVFLECVQDMDHENMFWYRQDPGLGLRLIYFSYDVKMKEKGDIPEGYSVSREKKERFSLILESASTNQTSMYLCASGGPGAYYEQYFGPGTRLTVT.

The V and J genes are TRBV7-2 and TRBJ2-1, with 9 bases identical to TRBD1. The germline V gene has CDR1 SGHTA and CDR2 FQGNSA. The CDR3 totals 15 residues. Losses at the gene ends were 5 bases for V and 2 bases for J; bases not matched to a gene: 4. For the CDR3, the DNA is TGTGCCAGCAGCGTAACAGGGGGCCCCTACAATGAGCAGTTCTTC. It translates to CASSVTGGPYNEQFF.

This clone was counted only a few times. V gene TRBV23-1 combines with J gene TRBJ1-2; TRBD1 might be the D (6 bases). TRBV23-1 is classed as an ORF, of uncertain function. The CDR3 spans 16 residues. V lost 6 bases and J lost 4, with 21 bases in between. The CDR3 nucleotides are TGCGCCAGCAGATACAGGGAGGGCCACCTGGGCTATGGCTACACCTTC. Encoded protein: CASRYREGHLGYGYTF.

As to this clone: An end of the junction differs from the germline gene, which may be a read error. V gene TRBV6-5 combines with J gene TRBJ2-5; weak D call: TRBD1 (5 bases). CDR1 is MNHEY and CDR2 is SVGAGI in the germline V gene. The CDR3 is 13 residues long. CDR3: CAISESREGTQYF. DNA of the CDR3: TGTGCCATCAGTGAATCCAGGGAAGGGACCCAGTACTTC.

V is TRBV13 and J is TRBJ2-7; 9 bases agree with TRBD2. This CDR3 has 16 residues. Germline CDR1 is PRHDT and CDR2 is FYEKMQ (reference sequence). V lost 0 bases, J lost 0 bases, and 3 bases stayed unmatched. The DNA for the CDR3 is TGTGCCAGCAGCTTAGGAGGACTAGCGAACTCCTACGAGCAGTACTTC. Translated: CASSLGGLANSYEQYF.

Remarks on this clone: This sample also contains other DNA sequences that code for the same CDR3. The V gene is TRBV18, the J gene TRBJ2-7; D call uncertain. CDR1 KGHSH and CDR2 LQKENI come from the germline V gene. V dropped 0 bases and J dropped 3 bases, with 9 bases sitting between them. This CDR3 spans 14 amino acids. The CDR3 reads CASSPPGRNYEQYF. The CDR3 coding sequence is TGTGCCAGCTCACCACCAGGAAGAAACTACGAGCAGTACTTC.

V usage is TRBV9 and J usage is TRBJ2-2; 12 bases are a match to TRBD2. Germline trimming cut 1 base from V and 7 bases from J; bases unmatched to any gene: 11. Germline V lookup: CDR1 SGDLS, CDR2 YYNGEE. The CDR3 runs to 18 residues. The CDR3 loop reads CASSVYPSGRAGDGELFF. The CDR3 DNA reads as TGTGCCAGCAGCGTATATCCTAGCGGGAGGGCCGGGGACGGGGAGCTGTTTTTT.

The chain carries TRBV5-1 and TRBJ2-1, with TRBD2 matching 9 bases. The CDR3 sequence is 16 residues long. Germline CDR1 and CDR2: SGHRS and YFSETQ. V was pared by 4 bases and J by 2 bases, with 7 bases of the junction left unmatched. The CDR3 region is CASSILTSGAYNEQFF. CDR3 in DNA: TGCGCCAGCAGCATTCTGACTAGCGGAGCCTACAATGAGCAGTTCTTC.

On this clone itself: At one end the junction does not follow the germline gene, possibly because of a read error. V usage is TRBV6-5 and J usage is TRBJ1-4; 10 nucleotides match TRBD1. Germline V gives CDR1 MNHEY, CDR2 SVGAGI. This CDR3 comprises 13 residues. The CDR3 bases are TGTGCCAGCAGAGAAGGACAGGGGGAGGCGATGCTTTTT. Translation gives CASREGQGEAMLF.

This chain uses TRBV7-2 with TRBJ1-2; D perhaps matches TRBD1 (6 bases). The CDR3 loop spans 13 amino acids. Per germline, CDR1 SGHTA and CDR2 FQGNSA. Trimming took off 6 bases at V and 3 bases at J, with 11 bases between the two ends. The CDR3 DNA is TGTGCCAGCAGATCAGGGGCGGACTATGGCTACACCTTC. This codes for CASRSGADYGYTF.

The V and J genes are TRBV7-8 and TRBJ2-7, with a weak D call TRBD2 (6 bases). Trimming took 5 bases from V and 5 from J, leaving 19 bases between them. The CDR3 is made up of 15 amino acids. The germline V gene encodes CDR1 SGHVS and CDR2 FQNEAQ. DNA for the CDR3: TGTGCCAGCAGCCCCATAGCGGTAGGGCGGGACGAGCAGTACTTC. As protein: CASSPIAVGRDEQYF. The full variable domain, in which reference TRBV7-8 and TRBJ2-7 provide the parts outside the CDR3, is GAGVSQSPRYKVAKRGQDVALRCDPISGHVSLFWYQQALGQGPEFLTYFQNEAQLDKSGLPSDRFFAERPEGSVSTLKIQRTQQEDSAVYLCASSPIAVGRDEQYFGPGTRLTVT.

This clone has only a few counts. The chain recombines TRBV28 with TRBJ1-5, with D perhaps matching TRBD1 (5 bases). V was cut by 4 bases and J by 0 bases, with 13 bases left in between. This CDR3 region has 16 residues. From germline, CDR1 is MDHEN and CDR2 SYDVKM. Here the CDR3 DNA reads TGTGCCAGCAGTTCGTTGATCCAGGGTAGCAATCAGCCCCAGCATTTT. This codes for CASSSLIQGSNQPQHF. Complete variable domain (other parts from reference TRBV28 and TRBJ1-5): DVKVTQSSRYLVKRTGEKVFLECVQDMDHENMFWYRQDPGLGLRLIYFSYDVKMKEKGDIPEGYSVSREKKERFSLILESASTNQTSMYLCASSSLIQGSNQPQHFGDGTRLSIL.

CDR3 region: CASIQGHVDNEQFF. The CDR3 DNA sequence: TGTGCCAGTATCCAGGGGCACGTCGACAATGAGCAGTTCTTC. The chain links TRBV28 to TRBJ2-1; perhaps TRBD1 as D (6 bases). CDR1 and CDR2 from the germline V gene are MDHEN and SYDVKM. The CDR3 covers 14 residues. Trimming shortened V by 9 bases and J by 5 bases, and 17 bases separated the two germline ends.

V usage is TRBV5-4 and J usage is TRBJ2-1, with D possibly matching TRBD2 (6 bases). Germline lookup yields CDR1 SGHNT and CDR2 YYREEE (reference sequence). The CDR3 extends over 16 amino acids. V was cut by 0 bases and J by 2 bases, with 12 bases left in between. The CDR3 sequence is CASSLGGSSAYNEQFF. DNA of the CDR3: TGTGCCAGCAGCTTGGGTGGGTCTAGCGCCTACAATGAGCAGTTCTTC.

This clone has only a few counts. J is TRBJ1-2 and V is TRBV2; D uncertain. Germline values: CDR1 SNHLY, CDR2 FYNNEI. The CDR3 sequence is 13 residues long. V was clipped by 0 bases and J by 7 bases, with 9 bases between them. CDR3: CASSEAGYAGYTF. The CDR3 nucleotides read TGTGCCAGCAGTGAAGCGGGGTACGCTGGCTACACCTTC.

This clone has more than one count but fewer than ten. This chain joins TRBV19 and TRBJ2-1, with D tentatively TRBD2 (5 bases). Germline CDR1 reads LNHDA; CDR2 reads SQIVND (reference sequence). V was pared by 3 bases and J by 8 bases, with 26 bases between. There are 18 residues in the CDR3. Here the CDR3 reads CASSIDYSNTGIGDEQFF. DNA for the CDR3: TGTGCCAGTAGTATCGATTACTCCAACACGGGAATTGGAGATGAGCAGTTCTTC. The whole variable domain, remainder taken from reference TRBV19 and TRBJ2-1, is DGGITQSPKYLFRKEGQNVTLSCEQNLNHDAMYWYRQDPGQGLRLIYYSQIVNDFQKGDIAEGYSVSREKKESFPLTVTSAQKNPTAFYLCASSIDYSNTGIGDEQFFGPGTRLTVL.

This clone occurred a few times. V usage is TRBV7-9 and J usage is TRBJ1-1; a possible D gene is TRBD1 (5 bases). Germline V gene sequence: CDR1 SEHNR, CDR2 FQNEAQ (reference sequence). Trimming left V 5 bases short and J 5 bases short, with 15 bases between. The length of the CDR3 is 14 residues. The CDR3 spells CASSPYLGRTEAFF. The DNA for the CDR3 is TGTGCCAGCAGCCCCTACCTGGGACGAACTGAAGCTTTCTTT.

This clone was found a few times. This sequence joins TRBV5-1 and TRBJ2-7; 8 bases are shared with TRBD1. This CDR3 comprises 13 residues. The trim removed 3 bases at V and 3 bases at J, leaving 2 bases unmatched. Looked up from germline, CDR1 is SGHRS and CDR2 is YFSETQ. The DNA of the CDR3 is TGCGCCAGCAGCTATACAGGGGGCTACGAGCAGTACTTC. It is translated as CASSYTGGYEQYF.